The 26 T cell receptor beta chains below come from one sample, sequenced in a study of early T cells in non-severe SARS-CoV-2 infection. TCRdb reprocessed the 5' RACE reads with MiXCR, giving one entry per CDR3 protein. Seen here are around 77,000 distinct CDR3 sequences, around 15% observed once, and the top ten hold about 3.7%. The sequencing here drew on whole blood, taken at baseline. These receptors came from an adult who was a healthcare worker with PCR-confirmed SARS-CoV-2 infection or an uninfected control (not recorded which).

In DNA, the CDR3 is TGCAGCGTTGTGGGGGGGACAGGATCCTACGAGCAGTACTTC. This gives the protein CSVVGGTGSYEQYF. The chain carries TRBV29-1 and TRBJ2-7, with D perhaps matching TRBD1 (8 bases). Germline CDR1 and CDR2: SQVTM and ANQGSEA. CDR3 length equals 14 residues. Trimming pared 4 bases from V and 1 base from J, leaving 14 bases between.

On this clonotype: Possible read error: a much larger clone is one base away. The V call is TRBV20-1, the J call TRBJ2-3; TRBD2 might be the D (6 bases). This CDR3 has 14 amino acids. The V end was cut by 5 bases, the J end by 0 bases, with 12 bases between. CDR1 and CDR2 from the germline V gene are DFQATT and SNEGSKA (reference sequence). In nucleotides, the CDR3 is TGCAGTGCTTTAGCGGTAGGTAGCACAGATACGCAGTATTTT. It yields the protein CSALAVGSTDTQYF.

Notes on this clonotype: One end of the junction varies from germline; a read error may be responsible. The chain recombines TRBV3-1 with TRBJ1-1, with D maybe TRBD1 (5 bases). Germline assignment: CDR1 LGHDT and CDR2 YNNKEL (reference sequence). This CDR3 has 12 residues. CDR3 protein: CASSQVGAEVFF. The DNA for the CDR3 is TGTGCCAGCAGCCAAGTAGGGGCCGAAGTTTTCTTT.

The sample holds a few counts of this clonotype. The V and J genes are TRBV29-1 and TRBJ1-1, with D maybe TRBD1 (6 bases). CDR3 length equals 13 residues. V lost 7 bases, J lost 1 base, and 13 bases lay in between. Germline V lookup: CDR1 SQVTM, CDR2 ANQGSEA. The DNA for the CDR3 is TGCAGCGCAACACAGGGAACGAACACTGAAGCTTTCTTT. Protein: CSATQGTNTEAFF.

This clonotype was seen only a few times. The chain carries TRBV3-1 and TRBJ2-5; no definite D call. Germline values: CDR1 LGHDT, CDR2 YNNKEL (reference sequence). This CDR3 has 12 amino acids. V lost 5 bases to trimming and J lost 9 bases, with 13 bases between them. In DNA, the CDR3 is TGTGCCAGCAGCAGCTCCCCCAGTGCCCAGTACTTC. Its protein is CASSSSPSAQYF.

There are a few counts of this clonotype. This chain joins TRBV28 and TRBJ2-7; D may correspond to TRBD1 or TRBD2 (6 bases each). Germline V CDR1 and CDR2: MDHEN, SYDVKM. This CDR3 is built from 14 residues. V was cut by 5 bases and J by 3 bases, with 14 bases left in between. CDR3 in DNA: TGTGCCAGCAGTCGGCGGGACATCTACTACGAGCAGTACTTC. Translated: CASSRRDIYYEQYF.

This clonotype was found many times. V and J are TRBV9 and TRBJ2-2, with 10 nucleotides matching TRBD2. J gave up 7 bases and V 3 bases, and 12 bases lay outside the gene matches. This CDR3 spans 17 amino acids. The germline gives CDR1 SGDLS, CDR2 YYNGEE. The CDR3 reads CASSGTGTSVSLGELFF. CDR3 coding DNA: TGTGCCAGCAGCGGAACCGGGACTAGCGTTTCACTCGGGGAGCTGTTTTTT.

V usage is TRBV7-2 and J usage is TRBJ2-1; 10 bases map to TRBD2. Germline V gene data show CDR1 as SGHTA and CDR2 as FQGNSA. The V segment lost 5 bases and the J segment 9 bases; nucleotides outside the gene matches: 10. The CDR3 runs to 15 residues. CDR3 DNA: TGTGCCAGCAGCAAAGGACTAGCGGAGGGGAGTGAGCAGTTCTTC. Amino acid sequence: CASSKGLAEGSEQFF.

The chain links TRBV5-1 to TRBJ2-1; tentative D call: TRBD2 (6 bases). The CDR3 has 13 amino acids. The V gene's germline CDR1 is SGHRS and CDR2 YFSETQ. V dropped 4 bases and J dropped 7 bases, with 12 bases sitting between them. CDR3: CASSGPGLNEQFF. CDR3 coding DNA: TGCGCCAGCAGCGGGCCGGGACTGAATGAGCAGTTCTTC.

There are many counts of this clonotype. The chain employs TRBV12-3 or TRBV12-4 and TRBJ2-1; 9 bases map to TRBD2. The V and J ends lost 1 base and 7 bases, in that order; junction bases with no gene match: 5. The CDR3 is 15 amino acids. The CDR3 protein is CASSLGGTSKNEQFF. The CDR3 DNA is TGTGCCAGCAGTTTAGGAGGGACTAGCAAGAATGAGCAGTTCTTC.

This clonotype turned up a few times. The J gene is TRBJ2-5, the V gene TRBV12-3 or TRBV12-4, with D unresolved. The V end lost 6 bases, the J end lost 5 bases, and 16 bases lay between the germline ends. The CDR3 sequence is 14 residues long. The CDR3 DNA reads as TGTGCCAGCAGGCCCACATGGCTCGGGGAGACCCAGTACTTC. Translated: CASRPTWLGETQYF.

The rearrangement links TRBV28 to TRBJ2-7, with 7 bases fitting TRBD1. The CDR3 runs 16 residues. Germline V gives CDR1 MDHEN, CDR2 SYDVKM. The V gene end was trimmed by 6 bases and the J gene end by 4 bases; junction bases not matched to a gene: 15. In DNA, the CDR3 is TGTGCCAGCAGCTTAGGGGGACCCACAGGGGTATACGAGCAGTACTTC. Translation gives CASSLGGPTGVYEQYF.

This clonotype was seen at least ten times. The genes are TRBV7-6 and TRBJ2-1; D perhaps matches TRBD1 (5 bases). This CDR3 comprises 14 residues. Germline CDR1 SGHVS, CDR2 FNYEAQ. The ends were cut back, 0 bases at V and 4 bases at J, with 7 bases in the middle. The CDR3 reads CASSLAGPYNEQFF. CDR3 DNA: TGTGCCAGCAGCTTAGCGGGGCCATACAATGAGCAGTTCTTC.

This clonotype has only a few counts. This chain joins TRBV20-1 and TRBJ2-7, with no clear D. Germline loops: CDR1 DFQATT, CDR2 SNEGSKA (reference sequence). The CDR3 extends over 15 amino acids. V was shortened by 0 bases and J by 3 bases, with 15 bases between the two germline ends. The CDR3 is CSARDLGNSYYEQYF. In nucleotides, the CDR3 is TGCAGTGCTAGAGATCTAGGAAATTCTTACTACGAGCAGTACTTC.

This chain uses TRBV21-1 with TRBJ1-5. TRBV21-1 is labeled a pseudogene. CDR3 length: 18 residues. In DNA form, the CDR3 reads TGTGCCAGCAGCTTCCTTGGGGAGGCGTCAGGAATCAATCAGCCCCAGCATTTT. It codes for CASSFLGEASGINQPQHF.

This clonotype appeared a few times. The chain carries TRBV14 and TRBJ2-5, with 7 positions matching TRBD1. CDR1 is SGHDN and CDR2 is FVKESK in the germline V gene. CDR3 length equals 15 residues. V lost 4 bases to trimming and J lost 4 bases; unmatched junction nucleotides: 9. The CDR3 spells CASSPGKGAPETQYF. CDR3 DNA: TGTGCCAGCAGCCCGGGGAAGGGGGCGCCAGAGACCCAGTACTTC.

This clonotype was detected many times. This chain uses TRBV19 with TRBJ2-3, with 7 bases aligning to TRBD1. The CDR3 is 16 residues long. Germline CDR1 is LNHDA and CDR2 is SQIVND (reference sequence). V dropped 4 bases and J dropped 0; count of bases not matched to a gene: 7. As DNA, the CDR3 is TGTGCCAGTAGTACGCCCGCAGGGGGTAGCACAGATACGCAGTATTTT. Translating gives CASSTPAGGSTDTQYF. Using reference TRBV19 and TRBJ2-3 for the parts outside the CDR3, the full variable domain is DGGITQSPKYLFRKEGQNVTLSCEQNLNHDAMYWYRQDPGQGLRLIYYSQIVNDFQKGDIAEGYSVSREKKESFPLTVTSAQKNPTAFYLCASSTPAGGSTDTQYFGPGTRLTVL.

The chain combines TRBV12-5 with TRBJ2-3, with D hard to call. V was shortened by 1 base and J by 4 bases, with 12 bases between the two germline ends. This CDR3 region has 15 residues. The V gene's germline CDR1 is LGHNT and CDR2 FRNRAP. CDR3 in amino acids: CASGLGVSVPDTQYF. CDR3 nucleotide sequence: TGTGCTAGTGGTTTGGGAGTATCGGTCCCAGATACGCAGTATTTT.

Only a few counts were recorded for this clonotype. The V and J genes are TRBV20-1 and TRBJ2-5; no definite D call. Germline V gene lookup returns CDR1 DFQATT and CDR2 SNEGSKA (reference sequence). This CDR3 region has 16 residues. Trimming removed 4 bases at V and 2 bases at J, with 20 bases between. The DNA of the CDR3 is TGCAGTGCTACCGCTGCTCGCAGCGTGCATCAAGAGACCCAGTACTTC. This gives the protein CSATAARSVHQETQYF.

This rearrangement joins TRBV27 to TRBJ2-7; 7 nucleotides line up with TRBD1. CDR1 MNHEY and CDR2 SMNVEV come from the germline V gene (reference sequence). The V gene end was trimmed by 6 bases and the J gene end by 4 bases; junction bases not matched to a gene: 9. This CDR3 is 14 amino acids long. The CDR3 here is CASSSTGLLYEQYF. The CDR3 DNA follows: TGTGCCAGCAGCTCGACAGGGTTGCTTTACGAGCAGTACTTC.

This clonotype was seen many times. The CDR3 coding sequence is TGTGCCAGCAGCAAAGGCGGGGGCTCTGAAAACACCATATATTTT. Its translation is CASSKGGGSENTIYF. V usage is TRBV21-1 and J usage is TRBJ1-3. TRBV21-1 is assigned pseudogene status. The CDR3 contains 15 residues.

Here the CDR3 reads CASSYSTSGSTDNEQFF. The CDR3 nucleotides are TGTGCCAGCAGTTACTCGACTAGCGGGAGTACAGACAATGAGCAGTTCTTC. V usage is TRBV6-5 and J usage is TRBJ2-1; TRBD2 agrees at 12 bases. The CDR3 is 17 residues long. From germline, CDR1 is MNHEY and CDR2 SVGAGI. V lost 0 bases and J lost 5; bases outside the gene matches: 5.

Many counts were recorded for this clonotype. The genes are TRBV7-9 and TRBJ1-2; weak D call: TRBD1 (6 bases). Between the trimmed V and J ends, which lost 4 bases and 6 bases, there was a span of 12 bases. The CDR3 length is 13 residues. Per the germline V gene, CDR1 is SEHNR and CDR2 is FQNEAQ (reference sequence). CDR3 loop: CASSSNRADGYTF. CDR3 DNA sequence: TGTGCCAGCAGCTCCAACAGGGCCGATGGCTACACCTTC. The whole variable domain, filled in from reference TRBV7-9 and TRBJ1-2, reads DTGVSQNPRHKITKRGQNVTFRCDPISEHNRLYWYRQTLGQGPEFLTYFQNEAQLEKSRLLSDRFSAERPKGSFSTLEIQRTEQGDSAMYLCASSSNRADGYTFGSGTRLTVV.

In its sample, this clonotype was seen many times. The gene calls are TRBV7-9 and TRBJ2-3; a weak D match, TRBD1 (5 bases). Trimming pared 5 bases from V and 3 bases from J, leaving 12 bases between. Germline V gives CDR1 SEHNR, CDR2 FQNEAQ (reference sequence). CDR3 length equals 14 residues. In nucleotides, the CDR3 is TGTGCCAGCAGCCCAACAGGACCTACAGATACGCAGTATTTT. Translating it yields CASSPTGPTDTQYF.

This clonotype was detected only a few times. V usage is TRBV4-2 and J usage is TRBJ2-1, with a tentative D call TRBD1 (6 bases). Germline CDR1 LGHNA, CDR2 YNFKEQ. There are 14 residues in the CDR3. Trimming took off 3 bases at V and 5 bases at J, with 11 bases between the two ends. CDR3 amino acids: CASSQADRNNEQFF. The CDR3 DNA sequence: TGTGCCAGCAGCCAGGCGGACAGAAACAATGAGCAGTTCTTC.

The chain is built from TRBV7-9 and TRBJ2-5; D call uncertain. CDR1 is SEHNR, CDR2 FQNEAQ, per germline (reference sequence). The CDR3 sequence is 12 residues long. V lost 6 bases to trimming and J lost 3 bases, with 8 bases between them. The chain's CDR3 is CASSKVEETQYF. The CDR3 DNA sequence: TGTGCCAGCAGTAAGGTGGAAGAGACCCAGTACTTC.